This TCR beta chain was captured in a study of early T cells in non-severe SARS-CoV-2 infection. This clonotype has a handful of counts. cDNA molecules, individually, were tagged with unique molecular identifiers. In TCRdb, the 5' RACE reads were re-called with MiXCR into one record per CDR3 protein. The table has 60,000 to 75,000 distinct CDR3 sequences, roughly 12% seen once; the top ten hold over 1.1%. Germline CDR1 reads LGHDT; CDR2 reads YNNKEL (reference sequence). The V segment lost 0 bases and the J segment 4 bases; nucleotides outside the gene matches: 2. This CDR3 contains 14 residues. The rearrangement links TRBV3-1 to TRBJ1-2; TRBD1 agrees at 7 bases. This TCR was recovered from an adult who was a healthcare worker with PCR-confirmed SARS-CoV-2 infection or an uninfected control (not recorded which). The sequenced sample was whole blood, obtained at baseline. The CDR3: CASSQDHRGYGYTF. DNA of the CDR3: TGTGCCAGCAGCCAAGATCACAGGGGCTATGGCTACACCTTC.